This T cell receptor (beta chain) was recorded in a study of T cells after posttransplantation cyclophosphamide. Study findings and constraints: Later blood repertoires were often dominated by clones from the donor CD8+ memory compartment. Blood and skin or GI T cell repertoires showed limited TRB overlap. After PTCy, TRB diversity resembled that of CNI/methotrexate controls.

With regard to this clone: What it recognizes is unknown.

Using immunoSEQ multiplex PCR, the repertoire was profiled, and TCRdb retains in-frame clones only, with some absent. The table has about 32,000 clones, around 90% seen once. This CDR3 has 14 amino acids. The ends were cut back, 4 bases at V and 2 bases at J, with 11 bases in the middle. Germline V gene sequence: CDR1 LNHDA, CDR2 SQIVND (reference sequence). The rearrangement uses TRBV19 and TRBJ1-1, with D possibly matching TRBD1 (6 bases). The receptor's source is a woman between 40 and 55 years old with a blood cancer, CMV-positive, and with a related stem cell donor. The source material was PBMCs. CDR3 nucleotides: TGTGCCAGTAGTAACAGGGCTTACAACACTGAAGCTTTCTTT. Residues: CASSNRAYNTEAFF.